This TCR beta chain was captured in a study of early stage breast cancer tumors. Study overall: Average read coverage per sample was 9.5 to 10-fold.

This CDR3 has 14 residues. J lost 3 bases, V lost 5 bases, and 5 bases had no gene match. CDR1 and CDR2 (germline): SGHRS, YFSETQ. Sequenced by immunoSEQ multiplex PCR; TCRdb stores in-frame clones only, minus some. Among 25,000 to 30,000 clones listed, 75% to 85% were seen once. The receptor's source is a person between 60 and 69 years old with breast cancer. The rearrangement joins TRBV5-1 to TRBJ2-3; 8 bases match TRBD2. Sequenced: blood. CDR3 protein: CASRVAGLTDTQYF. CDR3 nucleotide sequence: TGCGCCAGCAGAGTAGCGGGACTGACAGATACGCAGTATTTT.